The entry below gives a single T cell receptor (beta chain) sequence along with its context. The antigen remains unidentified. The data belong to a study of cytomegalovirus exposure and HLA in healthy donors. Study-wide context: A prior study identified 117 million unique TCR beta sequences from 190 million or so T cells.

Germline V CDR1 and CDR2: LNHDA, SQIVND (reference sequence). The CDR3 extends over 18 amino acids. V gave up 6 bases and J gave up 1 base; unmatched junction bases: 12. Study-wide results and caveats: An analysis done earlier found most TCR beta V segments productive about 87% or about 30% of the time. For most subjects, TCR beta sequences were reported to predict HLA-A and HLA-B alleles with accuracy. Another analysis was done later, and it associated 17,000 or so TCR beta sequences with HLA alleles at 0.05 false discovery rate.

PCR was performed using 60 Vbeta and 13 Jbeta primers. Profiling relied on immunoSEQ multiplex PCR, and the TCRdb table lists in-frame clones only, not all of them. The sample yields some 160,000 clones, roughly 79% seen once. This chain joins TRBV19 and TRBJ2-6; TRBD1 matches 7 bases. Sequencing used PBMCs. The sequence came from a middle-aged woman in good health and CMV-seropositive. The DNA for the CDR3 is TGTGCCAGTAGGCCCGGGACAGTAAGTTTTTCTGGGGCCAACGTCCTGACTTTC. It encodes CASRPGTVSFSGANVLTF.